This is a list of T cell receptor beta chains from one sample in a study of cytomegalovirus exposure and HLA in healthy donors. Repertoires were generated with immunoSEQ multiplex PCR, while TCRdb's copy carries only in-frame clones and drops some. The repertoire holds approximately 100,000 clones, with about three quarters as singletons. Sequencing input: PBMCs. The receptor source for this set is a female donor in good health and CMV-seronegative. CDR3s leave out the opening cysteine and the closing phenylalanine or tryptophan. The order of the fields is CDR3 protein, clone size, V gene, J gene. Size values are once, few and many counts, or a class for expanded clones, and some rows have none.

CDR3 protein: ASSIVGVNEKLF
clone size: few
V gene: TRBV19
J gene: TRBJ1-4

CDR3 protein: ASSLWGRPGGGSEAF
clone size: .
V gene: TRBV27
J gene: TRBJ1-1

CDR3 protein: ASSVAPDSYEQY
clone size: .
V gene: TRBV9
J gene: TRBJ2-7

CDR3 protein: ALARLAGGNEQF
clone size: .
V gene: TRBV7-9
J gene: TRBJ2-1

CDR3 protein: ASSGAGLGGPSYEQY
clone size: .
V gene: TRBV2
J gene: TRBJ2-7

CDR3 protein: ATSSVYTGELF
clone size: .
V gene: TRBV15
J gene: TRBJ2-2

CDR3 protein: ASFRDRGYEQY
clone size: .
V gene: TRBV18
J gene: TRBJ2-7

CDR3 protein: ASSERAGGDEQY
clone size: .
V gene: TRBV10-2
J gene: .

CDR3 protein: ASSIHGTEAF
clone size: .
V gene: TRBV19
J gene: TRBJ1-1

CDR3 protein: ASSQEDIAATNEKLF
clone size: .
V gene: TRBV4-1
J gene: TRBJ1-4

CDR3 protein: ASSFSRAYGYT
clone size: .
V gene: TRBV5-8
J gene: TRBJ1-2

CDR3 protein: ASSLQGEHLTEAF
clone size: .
V gene: TRBV27
J gene: TRBJ1-1

CDR3 protein: ASRGGQNYKDEAF
clone size: .
V gene: TRBV19
J gene: TRBJ1-1

CDR3 protein: ATTDRGGRNHDNEQF
clone size: .
V gene: TRBV19
J gene: TRBJ2-1

CDR3 protein: ASFGWTSGGPYNEQF
clone size: once
V gene: TRBV19
J gene: TRBJ2-1